The source of this T cell receptor beta chain is a study of shared clonotypes between healthy human individuals (dated by TCRdb to the early 2020s). Concerning the study at large: The cohort comprised two women and a few men aged 18 to 49 years. Per donor, three plates each were used for CD4 naive and CD4 memory, two for CD8 naive, and one for CD8 memory. The study deeply sequenced blood TCR repertoires of five healthy adults to estimate repertoire size and the extent of clonotype sharing between individuals. To increase sequencing depth and limit assay-specific biases, TCR repertoire library preparation and sequencing were carried out by different laboratories using diverse techniques. Each donor's leukapheresis produced roughly between roughly 0.85 and 10 billion PBMCs.

The CDR3 measures 14 amino acids from cysteine to phenylalanine. Kept here is only the CDR3 DNA, which spans 42 bases and is read in frame from base 1. V lost 0 bases and J lost 3 bases; the stretch between them is 10 bases long. Looking up the germline V gene yields CDR1 SGHDT and CDR2 YYEEEE. The study at large found these results: About 4.5% of naive CD4, around 3.5% of naive CD8, 2.3% of memory CD4, and about 0.4% of memory CD8 clonotypes were shared across several donors. Because the study included a small number of donors, the genetic and exposure-history diversity represented was limited. Incomplete sequencing was indicated by rarefaction of sorted-subset datasets, despite the large sequencing depth. Sampling was restricted to blood, and TCR repertoires in tissue are likely to differ from TCR repertoires in blood. Naive subsets generally had larger estimated clonotype richness than memory subsets. Pairwise subsampling indicated that sequencing depth was expected to affect the degree of clonotype sharing among donors. Higher generation probabilities were observed for clonotypes shared by all four sorted-subset donors than for non-shared clonotypes.

Using the deep immunoSEQ assay, TCR CDR3 regions were amplified from genomic DNA by multiplex PCR. Extracted genomic DNA from each cell subset was distributed evenly across all wells of several immunoSEQ 96-well plates, and each plate was treated as a replicate. For sorted subsets, each replicate PCR was loaded with 200 ng genomic DNA, equivalent to some 31,000 T cell genomes. The purified libraries were quantified using a Qubit 3.0 fluorometer, sized with a Bioanalyzer 2100, and then quantified again using the KAPA Library Quantification kit. Every immunoSEQ 96-well plate was sequenced on a dedicated single-read 150-cycle Illumina NextSeq 550 flow cell. Regarding the original processing steps: Because the immunoSEQ output held only junctional sequences and lacked quality scores, the filtering could not match the filtering applied to full-length reads. Sequences were annotated with PyIR, a Python wrapper for IgBLAST v1.9, and V/J genes and CDR3 were assigned using IMGT germline references. Reads with weak V/J assignments (E-value above 1e-6), missing CDR3, stop codons, out-of-frame junctions, or ambiguous translated residues were removed. V3J clonotypes were defined by identical inferred V gene, J gene, and CDR3 amino acid sequence. To compute the percentage overlap between repertoires, the number of shared unique clonotypes was divided by the size of the smaller repertoire. Richness of each repertoire was evaluated using RTK rarefaction, the Chao1 estimator, and Recon v2.1 estimates of unobserved clonotypes. Generation probabilities for all TCRbeta clonotypes obtained by the gDNA method from four donors were computed using OLGA. In its TCRdb copy, this immuneACCESS table keeps in-frame sequences only and misses some clones. Where compared with another copy, unresolved V genes explain less than half of these, and the others have no known cause. V, J and clone size are taken as reported in that table, and D and trimming were inferred from the DNA itself. Recorded for this sample are approximately 600,000 clones; around 96% of them occurred a single time. Over 0.1% of the sample is in the top ten clones.

For the CD8 naive samples, CD45RO-negative cells were positively selected for CCR7, yielding a CD45RA+CCR7+ population from which TemRA cells were excluded. The donors were healthy, HIV-negative adults with no recently reported acute infections or vaccinations. All donors were Caucasian adults living in Nashville, Tennessee, USA. Blood was obtained by leukapheresis, after which PBMCs were separated by Ficoll-Histopaque density gradient centrifugation and cryopreserved in liquid nitrogen vapor phase. Purity and quantity of every magnetically sorted T cell population were checked by analytical flow cytometry. Genomic DNA was isolated from every sorted fraction and measured by UV absorbance on a Nanodrop 2000c. As concerns this clone: The antigen it recognizes is unknown. Qualities for individual bases were not recorded, and no much larger clone is one base off.

Sequencing input: naive CD8+ T cells sorted from blood. This specimen's cell subset or site label, per the study, means: CD45RA+CCR7+. The rearranged chain carries TRBV5-6 and TRBJ2-7; TRBD2 could be the D gene, as 6 bases match. This TCR came from a woman younger than 45 in good health. The DNA sequence is as follows: TGTGCCAGCAGCTTGGGACTAGAAGGCTACGAGCAGTACTTC. Translated, this is CASSLGLEGYEQYF.